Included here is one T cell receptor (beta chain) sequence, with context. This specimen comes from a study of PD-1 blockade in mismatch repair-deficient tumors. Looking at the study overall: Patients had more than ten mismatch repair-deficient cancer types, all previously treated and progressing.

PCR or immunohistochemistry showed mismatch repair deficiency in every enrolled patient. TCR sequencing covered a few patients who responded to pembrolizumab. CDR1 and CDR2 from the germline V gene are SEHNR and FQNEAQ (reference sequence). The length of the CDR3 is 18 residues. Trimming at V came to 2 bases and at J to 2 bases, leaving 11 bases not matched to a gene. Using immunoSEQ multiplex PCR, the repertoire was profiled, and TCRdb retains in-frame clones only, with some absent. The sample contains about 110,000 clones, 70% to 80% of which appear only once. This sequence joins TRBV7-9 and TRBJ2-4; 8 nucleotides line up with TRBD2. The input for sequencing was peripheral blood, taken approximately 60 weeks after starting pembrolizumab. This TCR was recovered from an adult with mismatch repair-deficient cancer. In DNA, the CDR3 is TGTGCCAGCAGCTTACCTCGCGTGAGCGGGAGTTCCAAAAACATTCAGTACTTC. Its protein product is CASSLPRVSGSSKNIQYF.